This T cell receptor beta chain comes out of a study of blood T cell repertoires in COVID-19 (dated by TCRdb to about 2020). Looking at the study overall: The collaborator samples originated in the United States, Italy and Spain and spanned the acute and convalescent phases of COVID-19. Where HLA class I and class II types were available, the types were taken from metadata supplied by the sample provider, not from assay-based typing. Samples came from the ongoing ImmuneRACE study (first 160 participants) plus 1,254 subjects from 6 global collaborators. A de-identified subject ID, COVID-19 status, age in years and sex were almost always included in the sample metadata. The prospective study material was composed of cDNA or gDNA derived from T cells, B-cell-depleted T cells, or PBMCs. Subjects who had been exposed to COVID-19, were actively infected with it, or had recovered from it provided the deeply sampled blood TCRbeta repertoires that made up the dataset. The repertoires were made available in a free public database intended to serve as a resource for research on the immune response to SARS-CoV-2. Broad study findings and their caveats: How much clinical and demographic metadata was included differed by source and by participant, and the metadata was provided uncurated.

Points on this clone: No cognate antigen has been identified for it. Base qualities are missing; no much larger clone stands one base away.

TCRbeta CDR3 regions were amplified from genomic DNA using the immunoSEQ Assay, a bias-controlled multiplex PCR. The published analysis was carried out like this. The number of nucleated cells in each sample was estimated from the amplification of reference gene primers within the assay. Sequence reads were collapsed and filtered to measure the absolute abundance of every unique TCRbeta CDR3 rearrangement. For each sample, productive Simpson clonality was calculated as the square root of Simpson's diversity index over productive rearrangements. This is the immuneACCESS table as TCRdb keeps it, with only in-frame sequences that have V and J called. A part of the clones is gone; compared with another copy, unresolved V genes explain less than half, and the rest is unexplained. V, J and clone size are those of that table, while D and trimming were read from the DNA. The sample yields around 280,000 clones; roughly 87% were counted once. Clones ranked in the top ten supply under 7% of the sample.

The CDR1 and CDR2 encoded by the germline V gene (reference sequence) are MNHEY and SMNVEV. Counted from cysteine to phenylalanine, this CDR3 has 14 amino acids. The CDR3 DNA has 42 bases and is translated from base 1. The V end loses 5 bases and the J end loses 0 bases, and a stretch of 8 bases separates them. Participants in the prospective study were enrolled through a virtual design, were aged roughly 18 to 100 years, and lived in fewer than 30 United States geographic areas. Cohort assignment in the prospective study relied on participant-reported clinical history from a screening survey and a study questionnaire. Recovered participants in ImmuneRACE Cohort 3 were defined by two consecutive negative NP/OP PCR tests, clearance by a healthcare professional, or resolution of symptoms. Each participant in the prospective study had whole blood, serum and a nasopharyngeal or oropharyngeal swab collected by mobile phlebotomists. Prospective study participants could optionally give additional blood draws and questionnaires over an approximately two-month period. Before DNA extraction, blood samples from the prospective study were shipped at room temperature or frozen.

This TCR derives from a woman in her thirties or forties who had recovered from COVID-19. Sequencing was carried out using PBMCs or T cells enriched from blood (not recorded which). The rearrangement joined TRBV27 to TRBJ1-5, with no confidently assigned D gene. The sequenced DNA: TGTGCCAGCAGTCCCTTTTCTAGCAATCAGCCCCAGCATTTT. Translated, this is CASSPFSSNQPQHF.